These 2 T cell receptor beta chains originate from one sample sequenced in a study of technical replicates of blood from several donors. The assay was immunoSEQ multiplex PCR, and TCRdb's table has in-frame clones only and misses some. The profile shows 91,000 or so clones, about 95% of them singletons. The sequenced sample consisted of T cells isolated from PBMCs. Receptors originate from a human donor in good health.

The chain combines TRBV2 with TRBJ2-5; D may be TRBD2 (5 bases). CDR3 length: 13 amino acids. V lost 6 bases and J lost 5, with 13 bases in between. Germline CDR1 SNHLY, CDR2 FYNNEI. The CDR3 bases are TGTGCCAGCAGCGGGGAGCTCCAGGAGACCCAGTACTTC. Translating it yields CASSGELQETQYF.

The V and J genes are TRBV28 and TRBJ1-5; perhaps TRBD1 as D (6 bases). The length of the CDR3 is 16 residues. The germline CDR1 and CDR2 sequences are MDHEN and SYDVKM. The V end lost 2 bases, the J end lost 0 bases, and 11 bases lay between the germline ends. CDR3 in amino acids: CASSLGPQGSNQPQHF. The DNA of the CDR3 is TGTGCCAGCAGTTTAGGGCCACAGGGTAGCAATCAGCCCCAGCATTTT.